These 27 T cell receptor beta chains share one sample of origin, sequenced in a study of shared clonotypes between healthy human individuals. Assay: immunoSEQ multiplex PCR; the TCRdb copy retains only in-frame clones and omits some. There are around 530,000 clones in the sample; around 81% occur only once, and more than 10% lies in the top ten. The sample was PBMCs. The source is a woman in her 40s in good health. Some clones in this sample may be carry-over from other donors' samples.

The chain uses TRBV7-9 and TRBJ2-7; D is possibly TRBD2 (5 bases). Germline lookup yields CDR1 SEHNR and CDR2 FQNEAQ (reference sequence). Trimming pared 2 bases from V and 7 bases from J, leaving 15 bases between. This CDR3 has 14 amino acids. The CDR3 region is CASSLQADSGEQYF. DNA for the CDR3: TGTGCCAGCAGCTTACAGGCAGACTCGGGGGAGCAGTACTTC. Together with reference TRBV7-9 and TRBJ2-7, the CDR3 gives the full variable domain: DTGVSQNPRHKITKRGQNVTFRCDPISEHNRLYWYRQTLGQGPEFLTYFQNEAQLEKSRLLSDRFSAERPKGSFSTLEIQRTEQGDSAMYLCASSLQADSGEQYFGPGTRLTVT.

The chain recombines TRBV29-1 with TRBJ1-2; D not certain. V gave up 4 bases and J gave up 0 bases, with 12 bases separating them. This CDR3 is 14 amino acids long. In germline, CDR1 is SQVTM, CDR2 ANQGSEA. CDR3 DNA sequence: TGCAGCGTTGGGCAGAGCACCGCTAACTATGGCTACACCTTC. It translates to CSVGQSTANYGYTF. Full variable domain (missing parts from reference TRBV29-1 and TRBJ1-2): SAVISQKPSRDICQRGTSLTIQCQVDSQVTMMFWYRQQPGQSLTLIATANQGSEATYESGFVIDKFPISRPNLTFSTLTVSNMSPEDSSIYLCSVGQSTANYGYTFGSGTRLTVV.

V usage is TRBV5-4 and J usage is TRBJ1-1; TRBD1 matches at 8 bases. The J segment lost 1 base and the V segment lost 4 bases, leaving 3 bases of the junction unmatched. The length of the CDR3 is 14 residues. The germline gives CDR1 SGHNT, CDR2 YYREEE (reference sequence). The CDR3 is CASSPGQGNTEAFF. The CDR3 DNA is TGTGCCAGCAGCCCAGGACAGGGGAACACTGAAGCTTTCTTT.

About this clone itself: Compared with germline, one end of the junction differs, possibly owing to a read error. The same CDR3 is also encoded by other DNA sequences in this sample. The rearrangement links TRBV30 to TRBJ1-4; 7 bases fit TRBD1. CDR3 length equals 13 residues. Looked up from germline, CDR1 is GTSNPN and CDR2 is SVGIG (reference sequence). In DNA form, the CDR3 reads TGTGCCTGGAGTGAAGGGGGCAGTGAAAAGCTGTTTTTT. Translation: CAWSEGGSEKLFF. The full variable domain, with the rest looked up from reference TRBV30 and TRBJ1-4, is SQTIHQWPATLVQPVGSPLSLECTVEGTSNPNLYWYRQAAGRGLQLLFYSVGIGQISSEVPQNLSASRPQDRQFILSSKKLLLSDSGFYLCAWSEGGSEKLFFGSGTQLSVL.

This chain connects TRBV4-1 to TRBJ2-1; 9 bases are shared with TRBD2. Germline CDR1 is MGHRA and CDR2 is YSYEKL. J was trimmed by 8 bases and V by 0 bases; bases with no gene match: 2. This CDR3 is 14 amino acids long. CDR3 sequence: CASSQDSGSDEQFF. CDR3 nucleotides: TGCGCCAGCAGCCAAGATAGCGGGAGCGATGAGCAGTTCTTC.

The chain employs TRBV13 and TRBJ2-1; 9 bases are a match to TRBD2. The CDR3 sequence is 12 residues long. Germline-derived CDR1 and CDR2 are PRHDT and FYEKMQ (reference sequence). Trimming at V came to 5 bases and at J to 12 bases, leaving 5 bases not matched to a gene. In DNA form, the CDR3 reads TGTGCCAGCAGCGTAAAGCGGGGGGTGCAGTTCTTC. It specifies CASSVKRGVQFF.

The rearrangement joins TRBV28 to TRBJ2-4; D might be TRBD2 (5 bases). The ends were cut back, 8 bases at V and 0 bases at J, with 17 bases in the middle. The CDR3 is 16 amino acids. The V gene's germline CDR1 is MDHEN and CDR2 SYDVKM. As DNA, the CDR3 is TGTGCCAGCTTCCCCACTAGTGTGCTAGCCAAAAACATTCAGTACTTC. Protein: CASFPTSVLAKNIQYF.

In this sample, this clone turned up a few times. As DNA, the CDR3 is TGCGCCAGCAGCGCTAGCGGGAGGGCCCTCAATGAGCAGTTCTTC. Its translation is CASSASGRALNEQFF. The chain links TRBV10-2 to TRBJ2-1, with TRBD2 identical over 12 bases. V trimming: 6 bases; J trimming: 6 bases; junction bases outside the gene matches: 6. The CDR3 extends over 15 amino acids. CDR1 and CDR2 (germline): WSHSY, SAAADI.

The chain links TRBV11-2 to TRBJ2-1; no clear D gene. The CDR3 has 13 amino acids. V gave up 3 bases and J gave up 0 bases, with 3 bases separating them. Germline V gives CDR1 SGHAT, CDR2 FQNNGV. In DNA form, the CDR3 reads TGTGCCAGCAGCTTCAGCTCCTACAATGAGCAGTTCTTC. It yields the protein CASSFSSYNEQFF.

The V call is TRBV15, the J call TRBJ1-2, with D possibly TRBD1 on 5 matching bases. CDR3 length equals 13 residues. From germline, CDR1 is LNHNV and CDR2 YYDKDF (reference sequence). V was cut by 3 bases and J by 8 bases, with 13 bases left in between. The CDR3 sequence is CATSRALTEGYTF. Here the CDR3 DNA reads TGTGCCACCAGCAGGGCCTTGACAGAGGGCTACACCTTC.

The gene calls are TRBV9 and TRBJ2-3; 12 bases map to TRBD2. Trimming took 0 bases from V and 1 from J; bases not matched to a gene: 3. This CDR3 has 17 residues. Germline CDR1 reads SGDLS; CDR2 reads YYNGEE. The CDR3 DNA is TGTGCCAGCAGCGTAGGGCCTAGCGGGAGGGGCACAGATACGCAGTATTTT. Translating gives CASSVGPSGRGTDTQYF.

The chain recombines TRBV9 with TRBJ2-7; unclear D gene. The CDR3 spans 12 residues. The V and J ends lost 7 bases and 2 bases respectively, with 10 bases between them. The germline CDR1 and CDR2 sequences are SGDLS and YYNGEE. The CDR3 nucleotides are TGTGCCAGCGCCAACAACGCCTACGAGCAGTACTTC. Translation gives CASANNAYEQYF.

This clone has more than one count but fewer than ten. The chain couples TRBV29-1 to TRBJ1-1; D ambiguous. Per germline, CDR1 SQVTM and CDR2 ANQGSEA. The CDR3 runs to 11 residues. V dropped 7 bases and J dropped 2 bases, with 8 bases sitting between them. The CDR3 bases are TGCAGCGAACTACGTAACACTGAAGCTTTCTTT. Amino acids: CSELRNTEAFF.

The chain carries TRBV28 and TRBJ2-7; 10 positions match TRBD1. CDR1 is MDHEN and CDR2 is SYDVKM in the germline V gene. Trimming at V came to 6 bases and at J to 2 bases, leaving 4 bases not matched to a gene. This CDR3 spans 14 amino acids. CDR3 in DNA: TGTGCCAGCAGCCGGGACAGGGGCGCCTACGAGCAGTACTTC. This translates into CASSRDRGAYEQYF.

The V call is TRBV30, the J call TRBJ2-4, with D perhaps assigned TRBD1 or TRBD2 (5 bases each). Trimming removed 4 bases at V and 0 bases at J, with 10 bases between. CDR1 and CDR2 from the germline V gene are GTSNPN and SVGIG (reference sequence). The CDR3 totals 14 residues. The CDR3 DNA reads TGTGCCTGGACCCTTGGGGGAGCCAAAAACATTCAGTACTTC. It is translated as CAWTLGGAKNIQYF.

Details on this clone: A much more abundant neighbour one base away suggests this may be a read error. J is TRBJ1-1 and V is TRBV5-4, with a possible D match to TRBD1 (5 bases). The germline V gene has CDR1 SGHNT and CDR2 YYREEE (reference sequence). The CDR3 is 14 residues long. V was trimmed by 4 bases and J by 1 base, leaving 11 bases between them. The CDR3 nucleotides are TGTGCCAGCAGCATAGACGGGGCGAACACTGAAGCTTTCTTT. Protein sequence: CASSIDGANTEAFF. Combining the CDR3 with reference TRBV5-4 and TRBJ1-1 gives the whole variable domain ETGVTQSPTHLIKTRGQQVTLRCSSQSGHNTVSWYQQALGQGPQFIFQYYREEENGRGNFPPRFSGLQFPNYSSELNVNALELDDSALYLCASSIDGANTEAFFGQGTRLTVV.

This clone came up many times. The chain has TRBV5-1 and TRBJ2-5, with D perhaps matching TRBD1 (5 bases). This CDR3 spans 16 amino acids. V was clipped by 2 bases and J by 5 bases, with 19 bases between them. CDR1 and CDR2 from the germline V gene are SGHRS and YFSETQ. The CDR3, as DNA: TGCGCCAGCAGCTTCCTCCCATCGACAGCCGGGGAGACCCAGTACTTC. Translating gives CASSFLPSTAGETQYF.

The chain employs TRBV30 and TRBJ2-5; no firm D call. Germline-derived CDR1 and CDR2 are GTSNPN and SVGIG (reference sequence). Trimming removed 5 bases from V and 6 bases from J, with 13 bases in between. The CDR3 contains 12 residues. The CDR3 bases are TGTGCCTGGTCGGAAGGGATGAAGACCCAGTACTTC. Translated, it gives CAWSEGMKTQYF. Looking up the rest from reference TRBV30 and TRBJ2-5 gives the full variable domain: SQTIHQWPATLVQPVGSPLSLECTVEGTSNPNLYWYRQAAGRGLQLLFYSVGIGQISSEVPQNLSASRPQDRQFILSSKKLLLSDSGFYLCAWSEGMKTQYFGPGTRLLVL.

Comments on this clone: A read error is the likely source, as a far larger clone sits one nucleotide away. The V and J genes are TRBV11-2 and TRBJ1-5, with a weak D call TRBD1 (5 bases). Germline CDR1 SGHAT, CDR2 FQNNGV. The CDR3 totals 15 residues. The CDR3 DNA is TGTGCCGGCAGCTTAGGCGGCGGGGCCAATCAGCCCCAGCATTTT. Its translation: CAGSLGGGANQPQHF.

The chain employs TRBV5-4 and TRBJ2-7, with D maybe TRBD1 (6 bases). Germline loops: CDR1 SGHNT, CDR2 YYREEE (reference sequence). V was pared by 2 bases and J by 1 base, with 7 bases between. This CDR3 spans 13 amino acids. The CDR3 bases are TGTGCCAGCAGCTTCCAGGGGTCCTACGAGCAGTACTTC. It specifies CASSFQGSYEQYF.

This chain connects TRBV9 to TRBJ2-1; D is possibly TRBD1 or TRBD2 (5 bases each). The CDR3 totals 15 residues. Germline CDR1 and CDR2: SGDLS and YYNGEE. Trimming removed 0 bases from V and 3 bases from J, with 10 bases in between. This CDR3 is CASSVDGTYYNEQFF. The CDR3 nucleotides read TGTGCCAGCAGCGTAGACGGGACGTACTACAATGAGCAGTTCTTC.

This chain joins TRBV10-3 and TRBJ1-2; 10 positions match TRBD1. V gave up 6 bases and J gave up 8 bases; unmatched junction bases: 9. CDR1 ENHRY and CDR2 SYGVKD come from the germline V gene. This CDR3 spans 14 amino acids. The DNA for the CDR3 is TGTGCCATCAGCGGGACAGGGGTTATCGGGGGCTACACCTTC. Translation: CAISGTGVIGGYTF.

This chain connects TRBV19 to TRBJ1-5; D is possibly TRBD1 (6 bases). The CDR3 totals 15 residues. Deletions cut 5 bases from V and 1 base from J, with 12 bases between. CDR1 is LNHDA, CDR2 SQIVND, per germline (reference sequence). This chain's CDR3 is CASSPGTISNQPQHF. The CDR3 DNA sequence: TGTGCCAGTAGTCCCGGGACAATAAGCAATCAGCCCCAGCATTTT.

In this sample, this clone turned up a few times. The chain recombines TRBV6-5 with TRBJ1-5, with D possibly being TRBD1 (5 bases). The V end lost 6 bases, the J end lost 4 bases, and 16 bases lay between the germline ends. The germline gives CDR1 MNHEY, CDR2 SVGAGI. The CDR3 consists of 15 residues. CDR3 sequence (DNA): TGTGCCAGCAGCGGCCGGGGCCGGGGGAATCAGCCCCAGCATTTT. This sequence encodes CASSGRGRGNQPQHF.

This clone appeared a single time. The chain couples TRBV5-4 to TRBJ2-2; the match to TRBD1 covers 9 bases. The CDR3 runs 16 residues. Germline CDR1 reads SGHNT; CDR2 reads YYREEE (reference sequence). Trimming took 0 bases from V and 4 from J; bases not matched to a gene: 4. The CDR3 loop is CASSLGLTGGTGELFF. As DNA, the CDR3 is TGTGCCAGCAGCTTGGGGCTGACAGGGGGCACCGGGGAGCTGTTTTTT.

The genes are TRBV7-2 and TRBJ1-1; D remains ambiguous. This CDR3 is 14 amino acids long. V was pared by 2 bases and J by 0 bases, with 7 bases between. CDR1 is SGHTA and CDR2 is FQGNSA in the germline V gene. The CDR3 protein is CASSLSGLNTEAFF. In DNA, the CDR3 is TGTGCCAGCAGCTTAAGCGGACTGAACACTGAAGCTTTCTTT.

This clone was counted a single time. The CDR3 coding sequence is TGCGCCAGCAGCGATCAACCCGGGACAGGGGGAGCAGATACGCAGTATTTT. Encoded protein: CASSDQPGTGGADTQYF. V is TRBV5-1 and J is TRBJ2-3, with 11 bases lining up with TRBD1. V gave up 4 bases and J gave up 4 bases; unmatched junction bases: 11. Germline CDR1 and CDR2: SGHRS and YFSETQ. This CDR3 contains 17 residues.